Below are 8 T cell receptor beta chains sequenced from a single sample in a study of T cell responses to AZD1222 COVID-19 vaccine. The protocol was immunoSEQ multiplex PCR, while the TCRdb copy is restricted to in-frame clones and leaves out a portion. The sample yields 90,000 to 150,000 clones, approximately 89% seen once. The material was peripheral blood, obtained on day 0 of AZD1222 vaccination. All receptors derive from an adult in good health.

This chain links TRBV4-1 with TRBJ1-3, with D possibly matching TRBD1 (5 bases). This CDR3 region has 19 residues. V lost 2 bases to trimming and J lost 1 base, with 21 bases between them. Germline loops: CDR1 MGHRA, CDR2 YSYEKL. The CDR3 here is CASSQTTAGRGRSGNTIYF. DNA for the CDR3: TGCGCCAGCAGCCAAACGACCGCAGGGCGGGGGAGGTCTGGAAACACCATATATTTT.

The CDR3 is CASSFAHGRGYTF. The CDR3, as DNA: TGCGCCAGCTCGTTTGCTCACGGGCGCGGCTACACCTTC. The chain combines TRBV10-2 with TRBJ1-2, with no clear D. Germline CDR1 reads WSHSY; CDR2 reads SAAADI. This CDR3 region has 13 residues. The ends were cut back, 8 bases at V and 8 bases at J, with 18 bases in the middle.

This chain connects TRBV6-2 or TRBV6-3 to TRBJ2-2, with 7 bases lining up with TRBD1. J was trimmed by 0 bases and V by 2 bases; bases with no gene match: 12. In germline, CDR1 is MNHEY, CDR2 SVGEGT. This CDR3 is built from 19 residues. The CDR3 reads CASSYPFEGTEPNTGELFF. The CDR3 nucleotides are TGTGCCAGCAGTTACCCGTTTGAAGGGACAGAGCCGAACACCGGGGAGCTGTTTTTT.

The chain uses TRBV18 and TRBJ2-3; D not certain. CDR3 size: 15 residues. The germline gives CDR1 KGHSH, CDR2 LQKENI. Trimming pared 8 bases from V and 0 bases from J, leaving 15 bases between. CDR3 loop: CASQLSGSSTDTQYF. The DNA of the CDR3 is TGTGCCAGCCAATTATCCGGATCTAGCACAGATACGCAGTATTTT. The entire variable domain, with the rest obtained from reference TRBV18 and TRBJ2-3, is as follows: NAGVMQNPRHLVRRRGQEARLRCSPMKGHSHVYWYRQLPEEGLKFMVYLQKENIIDESGMPKERFSAEFPKEGPSILRIQQVVRGDSAAYFCASQLSGSSTDTQYFGPGTRLTVL.

V and J are TRBV18 and TRBJ1-2; D not certain. Germline V gene data show CDR1 as KGHSH and CDR2 as LQKENI. The CDR3 spans 15 residues. The V end lost 2 bases, the J end lost 1 base, and 11 bases lay between the germline ends. CDR3 in amino acids: CASSPTLDGNYGYTF. CDR3 DNA sequence: TGTGCCAGCTCACCAACCCTGGACGGTAACTATGGCTACACCTTC.

Comments on this clone: The sample holds other DNA sequences that translate to the same CDR3. The V call is TRBV5-4, the J call TRBJ1-3; 7 bases align to TRBD1. The CDR3 totals 14 residues. Germline trimming cut 5 bases from V and 4 bases from J; bases unmatched to any gene: 6. Germline V CDR1 and CDR2: SGHNT, YYREEE (reference sequence). The CDR3 reads CASSETGSGNTIYF. CDR3 nucleotides: TGTGCCAGCAGTGAGACAGGGTCGGGAAACACCATATATTTT.

This clone occurred once. This sequence joins TRBV28 and TRBJ1-2; 8 nucleotides line up with TRBD1. Trimming at V came to 5 bases and at J to 7 bases, leaving 6 bases not matched to a gene. The CDR3 contains 13 residues. Germline CDR1 MDHEN, CDR2 SYDVKM. This chain's CDR3 is CASSGQGSAGYTF. The CDR3 DNA is TGTGCCAGCAGTGGACAGGGTTCGGCTGGCTACACCTTC.

V is TRBV6-2 or TRBV6-3 and J is TRBJ2-3, with D possibly being TRBD1 (5 bases). Between the trimmed V and J ends, which lost 6 bases and 4 bases, there was a span of 8 bases. Germline values: CDR1 MNHEY, CDR2 SVGEGT. This CDR3 has 12 residues. The CDR3 sequence is CASSQGSDTQYF. The CDR3 coding sequence is TGTGCCAGCAGCCAGGGCTCAGATACGCAGTATTTT.